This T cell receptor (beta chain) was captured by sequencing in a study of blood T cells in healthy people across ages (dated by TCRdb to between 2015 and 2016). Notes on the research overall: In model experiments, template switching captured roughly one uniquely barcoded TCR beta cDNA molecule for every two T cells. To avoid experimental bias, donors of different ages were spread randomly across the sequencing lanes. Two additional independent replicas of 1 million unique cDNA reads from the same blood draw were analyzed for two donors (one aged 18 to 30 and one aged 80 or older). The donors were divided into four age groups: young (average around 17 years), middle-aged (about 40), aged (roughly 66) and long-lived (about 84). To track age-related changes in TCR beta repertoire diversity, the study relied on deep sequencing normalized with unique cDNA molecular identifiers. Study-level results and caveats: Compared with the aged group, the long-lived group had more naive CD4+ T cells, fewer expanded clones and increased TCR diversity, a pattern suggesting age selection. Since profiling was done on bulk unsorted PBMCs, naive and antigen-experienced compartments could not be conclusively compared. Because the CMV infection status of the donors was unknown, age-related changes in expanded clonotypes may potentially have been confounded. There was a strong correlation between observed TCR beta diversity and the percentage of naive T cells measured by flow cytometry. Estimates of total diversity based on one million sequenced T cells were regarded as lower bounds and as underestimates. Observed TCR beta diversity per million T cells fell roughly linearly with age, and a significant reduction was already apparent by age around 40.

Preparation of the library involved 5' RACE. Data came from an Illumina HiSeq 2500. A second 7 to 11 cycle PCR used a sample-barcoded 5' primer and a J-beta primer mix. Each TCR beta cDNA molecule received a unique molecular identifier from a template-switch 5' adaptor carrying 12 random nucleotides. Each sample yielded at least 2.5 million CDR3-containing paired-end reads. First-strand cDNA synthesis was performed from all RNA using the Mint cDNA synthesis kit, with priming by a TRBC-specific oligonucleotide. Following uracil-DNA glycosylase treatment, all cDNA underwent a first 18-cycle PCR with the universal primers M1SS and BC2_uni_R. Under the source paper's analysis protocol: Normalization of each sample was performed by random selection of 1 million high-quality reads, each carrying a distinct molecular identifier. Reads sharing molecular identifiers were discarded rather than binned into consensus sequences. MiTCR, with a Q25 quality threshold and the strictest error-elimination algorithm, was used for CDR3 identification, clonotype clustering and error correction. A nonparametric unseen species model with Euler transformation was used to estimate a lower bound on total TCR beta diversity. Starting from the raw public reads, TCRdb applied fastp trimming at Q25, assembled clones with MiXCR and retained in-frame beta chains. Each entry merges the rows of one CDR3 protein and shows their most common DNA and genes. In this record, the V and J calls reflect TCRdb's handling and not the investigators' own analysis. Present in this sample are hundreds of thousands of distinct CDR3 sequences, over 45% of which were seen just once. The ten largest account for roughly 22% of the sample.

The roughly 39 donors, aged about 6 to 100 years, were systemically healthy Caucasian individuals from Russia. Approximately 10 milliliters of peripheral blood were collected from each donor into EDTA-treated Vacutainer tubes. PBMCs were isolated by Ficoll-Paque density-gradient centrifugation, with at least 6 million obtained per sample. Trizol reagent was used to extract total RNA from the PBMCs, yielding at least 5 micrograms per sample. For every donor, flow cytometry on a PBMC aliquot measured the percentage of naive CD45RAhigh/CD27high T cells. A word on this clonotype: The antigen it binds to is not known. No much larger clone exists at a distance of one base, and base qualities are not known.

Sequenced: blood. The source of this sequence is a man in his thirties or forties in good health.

The CDR3 region reads CASSQISGYEQYF. Here is the DNA: TGTGCCAGCAGCCAAATTTCGGGCTACGAGCAGTACTTC. The chain uses TRBV6-6 and TRBJ2-5; the D segment cannot be called with confidence. The tail of the sequence fits TRBJ2-7 better, so the J call may be wrong. CDR1 and CDR2, looked up from the germline V gene (reference sequence), are MNHNY and SVGAGI. Measured from the cysteine to the phenylalanine, the CDR3 is 13 residues long. The DNA shown is the 39-base CDR3, in frame from base 1.